This entry lists 19 T cell receptor beta chains sequenced from one sample in a study of neoadjuvant anti-PD-1 for oral cavity cancer. Time point defined: after neoadjuvant nivolumab, at surgical resection. The assay was immunoSEQ multiplex PCR, and TCRdb's table has in-frame clones only and misses some. The sample has about 72,000 clones; around 84% are singletons. Sequencing used PBMCs, obtained after nivolumab (anti-PD-1) treatment. The receptors derive from a person aged 40 to 85 with oral cavity squamous cell carcinoma.

This clone has only one observation. The chain recombines TRBV6-5 with TRBJ1-1; 7 bases fit TRBD1. CDR1 and CDR2 from the germline V gene are MNHEY and SVGAGI. The CDR3 is made up of 15 amino acids. With V trimmed by 2 bases and J by 4 bases, 7 bases remained unmatched. The CDR3 DNA is TGTGCCAGCAGTTACGAACAGGGGCGGGGCACTGAAGCTTTCTTT. This sequence encodes CASSYEQGRGTEAFF.

A few counts support this clone. The chain is built from TRBV6-6 and TRBJ2-3; D possibly uses TRBD1 or TRBD2 (5 bases each). Germline V gene sequence: CDR1 MNHNY, CDR2 SVGAGI (reference sequence). CDR3 size: 13 residues. V gave up 7 bases and J gave up 2 bases, with 10 bases separating them. CDR3 region: CASNTGTTDTQYF. The CDR3 DNA reads as TGTGCCAGCAATACGGGGACCACAGATACGCAGTATTTT.

This chain joins TRBV9 and TRBJ2-5; D perhaps matches TRBD1 (6 bases). There are 14 residues in the CDR3. Per germline, CDR1 SGDLS and CDR2 YYNGEE. Between the trimmed V and J ends, which lost 2 bases and 5 bases, there was a span of 13 bases. The CDR3 here is CASSVAQGLETQYF. CDR3 bases: TGTGCCAGCAGCGTCGCACAGGGATTGGAGACCCAGTACTTC.

This chain connects TRBV28 to TRBJ2-7; the match to TRBD2 covers 9 bases. J gave up 5 bases and V 2 bases, and 4 bases lay outside the gene matches. This CDR3 is 14 amino acids long. The germline CDR1 and CDR2 sequences are MDHEN and SYDVKM. CDR3 residues: CASSLHSGSDEQYF. In nucleotides, the CDR3 is TGTGCCAGCAGTTTACATAGCGGGAGCGACGAGCAGTACTTC. Based on the CDR3 plus reference TRBV28 and TRBJ2-7, the full variable domain is DVKVTQSSRYLVKRTGEKVFLECVQDMDHENMFWYRQDPGLGLRLIYFSYDVKMKEKGDIPEGYSVSREKKERFSLILESASTNQTSMYLCASSLHSGSDEQYFGPGTRLTVT.

The chain combines TRBV10-3 with TRBJ1-2; tentative D call: TRBD1 (5 bases). Germline V lookup: CDR1 ENHRY, CDR2 SYGVKD. V shed 2 bases and J shed 4 bases, with 14 bases lying between them. This CDR3 contains 15 residues. In DNA form, the CDR3 reads TGTGCCATCAGTGAGCGGGACCGCCATCCCTATGGCTACACCTTC. Amino acids: CAISERDRHPYGYTF.

In its sample, this clone was seen a few times. The J gene is TRBJ2-4, the V gene TRBV2; tentative D call: TRBD1 (5 bases). Trimming pared 6 bases from V and 9 bases from J, leaving 21 bases between. This CDR3 has 15 amino acids. Germline-derived CDR1 and CDR2 are SNHLY and FYNNEI. The CDR3 sequence is CASRTDSRDRGIQYF. The CDR3 nucleotides are TGTGCCAGCAGGACTGACTCCAGGGATCGCGGCATTCAGTACTTC.

This chain joins TRBV6-5 and TRBJ2-5, with no clear D. Germline V gene data show CDR1 as MNHEY and CDR2 as SVGAGI. The CDR3 consists of 14 residues. V lost 1 base, J lost 1 base, and 7 bases lay in between. CDR3 loop: CASSYYSGQETQYF. Written as DNA, the CDR3 is TGTGCCAGCAGTTACTATTCAGGCCAAGAGACCCAGTACTTC.

This clone was recorded only once. V gene TRBV7-2 combines with J gene TRBJ2-1, with D possibly matching TRBD2 (8 bases). This CDR3 has 15 residues. Between the trimmed V and J ends, which lost 8 bases and 8 bases, there was a span of 22 bases. CDR1 is SGHTA, CDR2 FQGNSA, per germline. This CDR3 is CASGLGSGGGHEQFF. The CDR3 DNA sequence: TGTGCCAGCGGTTTGGGTTCGGGAGGGGGCCATGAGCAGTTCTTC.

This chain uses TRBV11-2 with TRBJ2-3; perhaps TRBD2 as D (6 bases). Trimming removed 2 bases from V and 4 bases from J, with 10 bases in between. Germline V CDR1 and CDR2: SGHAT, FQNNGV. There are 14 residues in the CDR3. CDR3 DNA sequence: TGTGCCAGCAGCTTACCCGGGAGCCCAGATACGCAGTATTTT. Amino acids: CASSLPGSPDTQYF.

The V and J genes are TRBV5-1 and TRBJ2-1; D gene uncertain. This CDR3 comprises 14 residues. CDR1 SGHRS and CDR2 YFSETQ come from the germline V gene. Trimming removed 1 base at V and 9 bases at J, with 14 bases between. The CDR3 DNA reads as TGCGCCAGCAGCTTGCTTGTCTCCGCCGGTGAGCAGTTCTTC. It is translated as CASSLLVSAGEQFF.

The rearrangement uses TRBV30 and TRBJ2-2; 7 nucleotides agree with TRBD1. The CDR3 contains 14 residues. CDR1 and CDR2 (germline): GTSNPN, SVGIG (reference sequence). V lost 7 bases and J lost 6; bases outside the gene matches: 11. The CDR3 nucleotides read TGTGCCTTCTCGGGGACAGTCCGTTCCGGGGAGCTGTTTTTT. Amino acid sequence: CAFSGTVRSGELFF.

The rearrangement uses TRBV28 and TRBJ1-5; D remains ambiguous. This CDR3 has 14 residues. The ends were cut back, 4 bases at V and 7 bases at J, with 14 bases in the middle. Germline V lookup: CDR1 MDHEN, CDR2 SYDVKM. The CDR3: CASSSTWERQPQHF. The CDR3 nucleotides are TGTGCCAGCAGTTCCACGTGGGAGCGACAGCCCCAGCATTTT.

This chain links TRBV28 with TRBJ2-3; 7 bases align to TRBD1. The CDR3 totals 14 residues. Germline assignment: CDR1 MDHEN and CDR2 SYDVKM. Losses at the gene ends were 7 bases for V and 2 bases for J; bases not matched to a gene: 6. The CDR3 DNA is TGTGCCAGCAAACCGGGACAGTACACAGATACGCAGTATTTT. Protein product: CASKPGQYTDTQYF.

V is TRBV10-3 and J is TRBJ2-7; the D gene is possibly TRBD2 (5 bases). The CDR3 sequence is 12 residues long. Germline CDR1 ENHRY, CDR2 SYGVKD. The V end lost 8 bases, the J end lost 2 bases, and 10 bases lay between the germline ends. CDR3 sequence: CAIGGPAYEQYF. The CDR3 DNA reads TGTGCCATCGGCGGGCCCGCCTACGAGCAGTACTTC.

The rearrangement links TRBV28 to TRBJ1-5; unclear D gene. Trimming removed 0 bases at V and 0 bases at J, with 6 bases between. Germline-derived CDR1 and CDR2 are MDHEN and SYDVKM. The CDR3 sequence is 15 residues long. The CDR3 DNA is TGTGCCAGCAGTTTATGGGAGAATAGCAATCAGCCCCAGCATTTT. The encoded protein is CASSLWENSNQPQHF.

J is TRBJ2-7 and V is TRBV6-5; D may be TRBD1 or TRBD2 (5 bases each). Germline CDR1 reads MNHEY; CDR2 reads SVGAGI. V was shortened by 1 base and J by 6 bases, with 10 bases between the two germline ends. CDR3 length equals 13 residues. The chain's CDR3 is CASSYFGDGEQYF. Written as DNA, the CDR3 is TGTGCCAGCAGTTACTTCGGGGACGGCGAGCAGTACTTC.

A single count supports this clone. V usage is TRBV6-5 and J usage is TRBJ2-7; TRBD1 aligns across 7 bases. The CDR3 has 14 residues. Germline V CDR1 and CDR2: MNHEY, SVGAGI. J was trimmed by 2 bases and V by 5 bases; bases with no gene match: 6. The CDR3 reads CASSGQDSPYEQYF. CDR3 DNA: TGTGCCAGCAGTGGACAGGACTCCCCCTACGAGCAGTACTTC.

V and J are TRBV2 and TRBJ1-2; D not certain. V was cut by 3 bases and J by 1 base, with 3 bases left in between. Germline-derived CDR1 and CDR2 are SNHLY and FYNNEI. This CDR3 has 12 amino acids. CDR3 region: CASSESNYGYTF. DNA for the CDR3: TGTGCCAGCAGTGAGAGTAACTATGGCTACACCTTC.

This clone was counted once. The chain's CDR3 is CSVDDANYGYTF. The DNA of the CDR3 is TGCAGCGTTGACGACGCTAACTATGGCTACACCTTC. The chain combines TRBV29-1 with TRBJ1-2; no clear D gene. Germline V lookup: CDR1 SQVTM, CDR2 ANQGSEA. This CDR3 region has 12 residues. V gave up 3 bases and J gave up 0 bases, with 5 bases separating them.